A single sample gave rise to the 15 T cell receptor beta chains below, sequenced in a study of ipilimumab plus nivolumab after autologous stem cell transplantation. The table came from immunoSEQ multiplex PCR; TCRdb's copy has only in-frame clones and leaves some out. The sample carries 22,000 or so clones, approximately 73% recorded once. The specimen comprised PBMCs, sampled in a trial of ipilimumab plus nivolumab as post-transplant consolidation. These receptors were taken from a male donor with diffuse large B-cell lymphoma.

This sequence joins TRBV11-2 and TRBJ2-2; 7 nucleotides match TRBD2. This CDR3 region has 13 residues. The V segment lost 3 bases and the J segment 7 bases; nucleotides outside the gene matches: 2. Germline V CDR1 and CDR2: SGHAT, FQNNGV. The CDR3 region is CASSLTSRGELFF. In DNA form, the CDR3 reads TGTGCCAGCAGCTTGACTAGCCGCGGGGAGCTGTTTTTT.

V usage is TRBV25-1 and J usage is TRBJ1-6; unclear D gene. CDR3 length equals 16 residues. The germline gives CDR1 MGHDK, CDR2 SYGVNS. With 4 bases removed from V and 0 bases from J, the gap between germline ends came to 10 bases. CDR3 amino acids: CASSGEGSSYNSPLHF. The CDR3 DNA reads TGTGCCAGCAGTGGGGAAGGTAGCTCCTATAATTCACCCCTCCACTTT.

The chain carries TRBV30 and TRBJ2-2; D remains unclear. Germline V CDR1 and CDR2: GTSNPN, SVGIG (reference sequence). The CDR3 has 15 amino acids. The ends were cut back, 3 bases at V and 2 bases at J, with 13 bases in the middle. CDR3 amino acids: CAWSEAKRNTGELFF. CDR3 nucleotides: TGTGCCTGGAGCGAGGCAAAACGAAACACCGGGGAGCTGTTTTTT.

CDR3: CASSYSFLAGAPGQQETQYF. For the CDR3, the DNA is TGTGCCAGCAGTTACTCTTTCCTAGCGGGAGCCCCGGGGCAGCAAGAGACCCAGTACTTC. The V gene is TRBV6-7, the J gene TRBJ2-5, with TRBD2 matching over 10 bases. TRBV6-7 belongs to the ORF category, with a function that is uncertain. The CDR3 contains 20 residues. V was pared by 0 bases and J by 2 bases, with 15 bases of the junction left unmatched.

The V and J genes are TRBV13 and TRBJ1-4, with a possible D match to TRBD1 (5 bases). V dropped 5 bases and J dropped 10 bases, with 14 bases sitting between them. CDR1 PRHDT and CDR2 FYEKMQ come from the germline V gene (reference sequence). This CDR3 has 13 amino acids. CDR3 DNA: TGTGCCAGCAGCGTCTCCCGGGGCGCAAAACTGTTTTTT. Protein: CASSVSRGAKLFF.

The chain joins TRBV9 to TRBJ2-1, with 7 bases lining up with TRBD2. Germline V gives CDR1 SGDLS, CDR2 YYNGEE. Unmatched junction bases numbered 7, after V lost 3 bases and J lost 4 bases. The CDR3 covers 15 residues. DNA of the CDR3: TGTGCCAGCAGCGAGGGCGGGAGAGATTACAATGAGCAGTTCTTC. Protein product: CASSEGGRDYNEQFF.

This clone was observed a few times. The same CDR3 also results from other DNA sequences found in this sample. The rearrangement links TRBV18 to TRBJ1-5, with unresolved D. The germline V gene encodes CDR1 KGHSH and CDR2 LQKENI. V was clipped by 1 base and J by 3 bases, with 7 bases between them. This CDR3 has 14 amino acids. CDR3 DNA: TGTGCCAGCTCACCACAGGGCTACAATCAGCCCCAGCATTTT. Translating gives CASSPQGYNQPQHF.

The gene calls are TRBV2 and TRBJ2-5, with 9 positions matching TRBD1. The J call could be wrong; TRBJ2-7 is a better fit for the DNA end. CDR1 is SNHLY and CDR2 is FYNNEI in the germline V gene. This CDR3 has 15 residues. CDR3 amino acids: CASGGGQGKIHEQYF. The CDR3 bases are TGTGCCAGCGGTGGAGGACAGGGGAAGATCCACGAGCAGTACTTC.

This clone occurred once. The chain employs TRBV2 and TRBJ1-2; no clear D. CDR3 length equals 14 residues. V shed 5 bases and J shed 6 bases, with 16 bases lying between them. Germline values: CDR1 SNHLY, CDR2 FYNNEI. This CDR3 reads CASSSVVPQDGYTF. As DNA, the CDR3 is TGTGCCAGCAGTTCCGTCGTCCCCCAGGATGGCTACACCTTC.

The rearrangement joins TRBV19 to TRBJ1-5; no definite D call. The V end was cut by 4 bases, the J end by 9 bases, with 22 bases between. The CDR3 runs to 16 residues. The germline V gene has CDR1 LNHDA and CDR2 SQIVND (reference sequence). CDR3 in DNA: TGTGCCAGTAGTAGATCGATGGGCTCTTGGCAATCGCCCCAGCATTTT. Residues: CASSRSMGSWQSPQHF.

J is TRBJ2-7 and V is TRBV4-2; 9 bases match TRBD2. Germline CDR1 and CDR2: LGHNA and YNFKEQ. The junction had 4 bases not matched to a gene; V was cut back by 4 bases and J by 3 bases. This CDR3 spans 14 amino acids. CDR3 nucleotides: TGTGCCAGCAGCCTAGCGGGAGAGTACTACGAGCAGTACTTC. Its protein product is CASSLAGEYYEQYF.

Comment on this clone: Compared with germline, one end of the junction differs, possibly owing to a read error. J is TRBJ1-2 and V is TRBV4-1, with 7 bases that match TRBD1. This CDR3 contains 12 residues. Germline loops: CDR1 MGHRA, CDR2 YSYEKL. The CDR3 nucleotides read TGCGCCAGCAGCCAAGATAGGGACAGTCCACTCTTC. Protein product: CASSQDRDSPLF.

DNA of the CDR3: TGTGCCAGCAGCTTTCAGACAGGGTTGGACGCTTTCTTT. It specifies CASSFQTGLDAFF. The chain uses TRBV11-3 and TRBJ1-1; 7 bases match TRBD1. Germline V gene lookup returns CDR1 SGHNT and CDR2 YENEEA. The CDR3 has 13 residues. V trimming: 3 bases; J trimming: 11 bases; junction bases outside the gene matches: 9.

This clone was found a few times. The chain combines TRBV19 with TRBJ2-2, with 8 nucleotides matching TRBD1. Germline CDR1 and CDR2: LNHDA and SQIVND (reference sequence). This CDR3 is built from 15 residues. V shed 6 bases and J 4 bases; nucleotides not matched to a gene: 7. CDR3 residues: CASRAQGAGTGELFF. The CDR3 coding sequence is TGTGCCAGTAGGGCGCAGGGGGCGGGCACCGGGGAGCTGTTTTTT.

CDR3 nucleotide sequence: TGTGCCAGCTCACCGGGTGATGCCGGGGAGCTGTTTTTT. Protein: CASSPGDAGELFF. The J gene is TRBJ2-2, the V gene TRBV18; D unresolved. Germline V lookup: CDR1 KGHSH, CDR2 LQKENI. CDR3 size: 13 residues. V dropped 3 bases and J dropped 6 bases, with 8 bases sitting between them.